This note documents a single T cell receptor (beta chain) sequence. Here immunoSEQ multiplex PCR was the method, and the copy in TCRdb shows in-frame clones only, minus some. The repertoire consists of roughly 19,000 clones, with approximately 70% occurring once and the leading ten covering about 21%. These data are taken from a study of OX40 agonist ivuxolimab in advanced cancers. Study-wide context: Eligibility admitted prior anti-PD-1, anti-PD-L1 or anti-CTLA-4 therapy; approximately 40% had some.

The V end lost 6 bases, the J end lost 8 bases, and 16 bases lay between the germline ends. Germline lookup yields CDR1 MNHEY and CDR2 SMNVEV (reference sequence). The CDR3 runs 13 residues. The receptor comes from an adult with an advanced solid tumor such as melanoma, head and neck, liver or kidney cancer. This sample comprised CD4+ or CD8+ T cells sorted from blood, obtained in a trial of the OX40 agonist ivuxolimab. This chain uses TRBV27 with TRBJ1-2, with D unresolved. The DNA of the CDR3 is TGTGCCAGCAGAGACCGCTCCCCGGAGGGCTACACCTTC. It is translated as CASRDRSPEGYTF.